What follows are 15 T cell receptor beta chains derived from one specimen sequenced in a study of blood T cell repertoires in COVID-19. The data were produced by immunoSEQ multiplex PCR, yet TCRdb's version contains in-frame clones alone and is incomplete. The sample gives roughly 100,000 clones, around 78% of which show up once; under 8% is in the top ten. The sequenced sample consisted of peripheral blood. Receptor source: a man at least 80 years old with COVID-19, enrolled during active disease.

V is TRBV5-1 and J is TRBJ1-2; 7 nucleotides line up with TRBD1. Germline lookup yields CDR1 SGHRS and CDR2 YFSETQ. Trimming removed 4 bases from V and 4 bases from J; junction bases left unmatched: 7. There are 14 residues in the CDR3. The CDR3 sequence: CASSVGTDLYGYTF. Here the CDR3 DNA reads TGCGCCAGCAGCGTGGGGACAGACCTCTATGGCTACACCTTC.

V gene TRBV6-1 combines with J gene TRBJ1-3; D call uncertain. The CDR3 consists of 15 residues. V shed 4 bases and J shed 0 bases, with 10 bases lying between them. Germline V gene lookup returns CDR1 MNHNS and CDR2 SASEGT. The CDR3, as DNA: TGTGCCAGCAGTGCCTCCAGGATCTCTGGAAACACCATATATTTT. This gives the protein CASSASRISGNTIYF.

The table lists this clone with a count of one. The V gene is TRBV28, the J gene TRBJ2-4, with 7 bases aligning to TRBD2. The germline V gene encodes CDR1 MDHEN and CDR2 SYDVKM. This CDR3 spans 15 amino acids. The V and J ends lost 5 bases and 5 bases, in that order; junction bases with no gene match: 9. The CDR3 here is CASSPPGTMQNIQYF. CDR3 nucleotides: TGTGCCAGCAGTCCCCCGGGGACTATGCAAAACATTCAGTACTTC. Together with reference TRBV28 and TRBJ2-4, the CDR3 gives the full variable domain: DVKVTQSSRYLVKRTGEKVFLECVQDMDHENMFWYRQDPGLGLRLIYFSYDVKMKEKGDIPEGYSVSREKKERFSLILESASTNQTSMYLCASSPPGTMQNIQYFGAGTRLSVL.

V usage is TRBV2 and J usage is TRBJ2-2, with D possibly TRBD2 on 6 matching bases. V was trimmed by 4 bases and J by 8 bases, leaving 17 bases between them. The germline gives CDR1 SNHLY, CDR2 FYNNEI. The CDR3 length is 15 residues. The CDR3 DNA reads TGTGCCAGCAGTGGTCTAGGGCTAGCGTCTGGGGAGCTGTTTTTT. This codes for CASSGLGLASGELFF.

This clone was seen a few times. The V and J genes are TRBV28 and TRBJ2-7; 10 bases are a match to TRBD1. V gave up 4 bases and J gave up 7 bases; unmatched junction bases: 10. Germline loops: CDR1 MDHEN, CDR2 SYDVKM. CDR3 length equals 15 residues. This CDR3 is CASSWGQGRRKEQYF. DNA for the CDR3: TGTGCCAGCAGTTGGGGACAGGGGCGTCGGAAGGAGCAGTACTTC.

The sample holds a few counts of this clone. The chain recombines TRBV28 with TRBJ2-7, with D unresolved. The germline V gene encodes CDR1 MDHEN and CDR2 SYDVKM. The CDR3 covers 10 residues. The germline V and J ends were trimmed by 8 bases and 2 bases, with 4 bases remaining between them. The CDR3 DNA is TGTGCCAGCGGAGCCTACGAGCAGTACTTC. Its translation: CASGAYEQYF.

The chain joins TRBV27 to TRBJ2-1, with 10 nucleotides matching TRBD2. The trim removed 0 bases at V and 7 bases at J, leaving 15 bases unmatched. In germline, CDR1 is MNHEY, CDR2 SMNVEV (reference sequence). This CDR3 contains 19 residues. Here the CDR3 DNA reads TGTGCCAGCAGTTTATCGAAGGCTAGCGGGAGTTTTATAAGGAATGAGCAGTTCTTC. Its protein is CASSLSKASGSFIRNEQFF.

The rearrangement links TRBV6-1 to TRBJ1-6, with TRBD1 matching 7 bases. V lost 4 bases to trimming and J lost 3 bases; unmatched junction nucleotides: 9. The CDR3 covers 17 residues. The germline V gene has CDR1 MNHNS and CDR2 SASEGT. CDR3 loop: CASSARLGQNYNSPLHF. For the CDR3, the DNA is TGTGCCAGCAGTGCTCGACTGGGACAGAACTATAATTCACCCCTCCACTTT.

The chain links TRBV7-6 to TRBJ1-5; 7 bases align to TRBD1. The CDR3 length is 16 residues. The germline CDR1 and CDR2 sequences are SGHVS and FNYEAQ. Losses at the gene ends were 5 bases for V and 2 bases for J; bases not matched to a gene: 9. The CDR3 protein is CASSPTGAEGNQPQHF. The DNA for the CDR3 is TGTGCCAGCAGCCCTACAGGGGCTGAGGGCAATCAGCCCCAGCATTTT.

This clone was seen only a few times. This rearrangement joins TRBV5-1 to TRBJ2-2, with TRBD2 matching 10 bases. Germline CDR1 is SGHRS and CDR2 is YFSETQ. The V gene end was trimmed by 2 bases and the J gene end by 9 bases; junction bases not matched to a gene: 7. The CDR3 loop spans 15 amino acids. CDR3 DNA sequence: TGCGCCAGCAGCTTAGCTAGCGGGAGTAGCTGGGAGCTGTTTTTT. Translated, it gives CASSLASGSSWELFF.

The rearrangement joins TRBV18 to TRBJ1-2; 9 nucleotides line up with TRBD1. The CDR3 is made up of 14 amino acids. After removal of 2 bases from V and 5 bases from J, the junction contained 3 bases not matched to a gene. Per the germline V gene, CDR1 is KGHSH and CDR2 is LQKENI. In DNA form, the CDR3 reads TGTGCCAGCTCACCAGGGGACAGGGAGTATGGCTACACCTTC. It yields the protein CASSPGDREYGYTF. The entire variable domain, with the rest obtained from reference TRBV18 and TRBJ1-2, is as follows: NAGVMQNPRHLVRRRGQEARLRCSPMKGHSHVYWYRQLPEEGLKFMVYLQKENIIDESGMPKERFSAEFPKEGPSILRIQQVVRGDSAAYFCASSPGDREYGYTFGSGTRLTVV.

This clone has a handful of counts. The CDR3 region has the DNA TGTGCCAGCAGCGATGGACAGGGGGCCTACGAGCAGTACTTC. It encodes CASSDGQGAYEQYF. This chain connects TRBV13 to TRBJ2-7, with 10 bases lining up with TRBD1. The CDR3 runs 14 residues. The J segment lost 2 bases and the V segment lost 5 bases, leaving 3 bases of the junction unmatched. The germline CDR1 and CDR2 sequences are PRHDT and FYEKMQ (reference sequence). Full variable domain (remainder filled in from reference TRBV13 and TRBJ2-7): AAGVIQSPRHLIKEKRETATLKCYPIPRHDTVYWYQQGPGQDPQFLISFYEKMQSDKGSIPDRFSAQQFSDYHSELNMSSLELGDSALYFCASSDGQGAYEQYFGPGTRLTVT.

This chain links TRBV5-1 with TRBJ2-7; 14 nucleotides match TRBD2. This CDR3 is built from 15 residues. J lost 9 bases, V lost 2 bases, and 7 bases had no gene match. Per the germline V gene, CDR1 is SGHRS and CDR2 is YFSETQ. In DNA form, the CDR3 reads TGCGCCAGCAGCTTAACCGGGACTAGCGGGAGCAGGCAGTACTTC. Its protein is CASSLTGTSGSRQYF.

This clone was observed a handful of times. The rearrangement uses TRBV28 and TRBJ1-2, with D possibly TRBD1 on 5 matching bases. The CDR3 totals 14 residues. Germline loops: CDR1 MDHEN, CDR2 SYDVKM. Trimming removed 6 bases from V and 4 bases from J, with 15 bases in between. CDR3 sequence (DNA): TGTGCCAGCAGGGACTGGCAGGGACTCTATGGCTACACCTTC. Protein sequence: CASRDWQGLYGYTF.

This clone appeared a few times. V gene TRBV20-1 combines with J gene TRBJ1-5; D unclear. The V and J ends lost 3 bases and 7 bases respectively, with 16 bases between them. This CDR3 comprises 14 residues. Per germline, CDR1 DFQATT and CDR2 SNEGSKA (reference sequence). The CDR3 region has the DNA TGCAGTGCTAGTAGGAGAGAAGGCGGGCAGCCCCAGCATTTT. As protein: CSASRREGGQPQHF.